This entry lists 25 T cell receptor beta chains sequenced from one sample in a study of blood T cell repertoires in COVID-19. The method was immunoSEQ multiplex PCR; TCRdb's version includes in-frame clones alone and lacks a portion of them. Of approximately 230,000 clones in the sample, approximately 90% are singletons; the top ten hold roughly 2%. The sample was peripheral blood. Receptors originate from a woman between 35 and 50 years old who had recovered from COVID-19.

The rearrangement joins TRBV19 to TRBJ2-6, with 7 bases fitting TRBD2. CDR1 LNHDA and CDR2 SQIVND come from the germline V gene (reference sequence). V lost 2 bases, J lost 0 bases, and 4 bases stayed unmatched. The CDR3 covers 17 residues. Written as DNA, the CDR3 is TGTGCCAGTAGTATACGGGGGGAGGGCTCTGGGGCCAACGTCCTGACTTTC. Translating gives CASSIRGEGSGANVLTF.

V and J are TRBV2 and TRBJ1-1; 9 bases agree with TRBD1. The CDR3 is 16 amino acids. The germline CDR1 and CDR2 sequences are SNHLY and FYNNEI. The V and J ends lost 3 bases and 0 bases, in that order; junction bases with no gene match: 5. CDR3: CASSEDRGIMNTEAFF. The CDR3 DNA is TGTGCCAGCAGTGAGGACAGGGGAATCATGAACACTGAAGCTTTCTTT.

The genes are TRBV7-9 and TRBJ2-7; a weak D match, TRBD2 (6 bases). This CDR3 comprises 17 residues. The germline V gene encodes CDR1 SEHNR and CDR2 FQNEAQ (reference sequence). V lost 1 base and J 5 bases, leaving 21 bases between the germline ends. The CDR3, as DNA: TGTGCCAGCAGCTTAGGAACCCCACTAGTAGGCGGGAACGAGCAGTACTTC. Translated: CASSLGTPLVGGNEQYF.

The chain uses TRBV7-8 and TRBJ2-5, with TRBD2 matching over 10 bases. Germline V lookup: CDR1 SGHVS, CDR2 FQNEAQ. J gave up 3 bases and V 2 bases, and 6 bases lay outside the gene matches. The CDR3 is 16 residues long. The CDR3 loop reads CASSLTLLAGKETQYF. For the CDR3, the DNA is TGTGCCAGCAGCTTAACCCTACTAGCGGGGAAAGAGACCCAGTACTTC.

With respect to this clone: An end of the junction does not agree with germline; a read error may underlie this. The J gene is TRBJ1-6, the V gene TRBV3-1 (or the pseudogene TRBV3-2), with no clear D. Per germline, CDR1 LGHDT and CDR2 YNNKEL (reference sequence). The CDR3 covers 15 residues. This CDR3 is CASSQVGEVHSPLRF. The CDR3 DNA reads TGTGCCAGCAGCCAAGTTGGCGAGGTGCATTCACCCCTCCGCTTT.

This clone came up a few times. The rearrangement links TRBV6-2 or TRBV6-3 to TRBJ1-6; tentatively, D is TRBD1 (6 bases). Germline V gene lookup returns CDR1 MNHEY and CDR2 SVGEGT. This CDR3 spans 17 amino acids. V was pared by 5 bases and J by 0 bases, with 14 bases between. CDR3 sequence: CASSTTTGISYNSPLHF. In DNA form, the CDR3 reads TGTGCCAGCAGTACCACCACAGGGATCTCCTATAATTCACCCCTCCACTTT.

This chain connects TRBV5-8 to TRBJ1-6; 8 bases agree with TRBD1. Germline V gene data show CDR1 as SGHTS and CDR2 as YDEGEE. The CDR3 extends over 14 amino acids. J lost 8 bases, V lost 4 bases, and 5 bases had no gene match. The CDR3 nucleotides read TGTGCCAGCAGCGTAGGACAGGGTTATTCACCCCTCCACTTT. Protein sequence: CASSVGQGYSPLHF.

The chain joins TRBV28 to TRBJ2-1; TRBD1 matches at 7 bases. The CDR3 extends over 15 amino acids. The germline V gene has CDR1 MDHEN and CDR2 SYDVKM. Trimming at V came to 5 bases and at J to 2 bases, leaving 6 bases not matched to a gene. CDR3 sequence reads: CASSVTGRPYNEQFF. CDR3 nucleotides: TGTGCCAGCAGTGTGACAGGGCGACCCTACAATGAGCAGTTCTTC.

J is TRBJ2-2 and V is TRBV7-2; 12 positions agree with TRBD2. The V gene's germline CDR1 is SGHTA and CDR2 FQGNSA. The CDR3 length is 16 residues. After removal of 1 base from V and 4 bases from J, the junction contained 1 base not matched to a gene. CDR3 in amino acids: CASSLGLAGVTGELFF. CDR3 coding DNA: TGTGCCAGCAGCTTAGGACTAGCGGGAGTCACCGGGGAGCTGTTTTTT. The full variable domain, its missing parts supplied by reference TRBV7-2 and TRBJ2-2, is GAGVSQSPSNKVTEKGKDVELRCDPISGHTALYWYRQSLGQGLEFLIYFQGNSAPDKSGLPSDRFSAERTGGSVSTLTIQRTQQEDSAVYLCASSLGLAGVTGELFFGEGSRLTVL.

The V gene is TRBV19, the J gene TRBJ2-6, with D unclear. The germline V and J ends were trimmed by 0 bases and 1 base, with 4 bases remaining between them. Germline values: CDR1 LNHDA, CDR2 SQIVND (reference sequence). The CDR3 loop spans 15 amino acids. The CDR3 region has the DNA TGTGCCAGTAGTATAGATAGATCTGGGGCCAACGTCCTGACTTTC. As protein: CASSIDRSGANVLTF.

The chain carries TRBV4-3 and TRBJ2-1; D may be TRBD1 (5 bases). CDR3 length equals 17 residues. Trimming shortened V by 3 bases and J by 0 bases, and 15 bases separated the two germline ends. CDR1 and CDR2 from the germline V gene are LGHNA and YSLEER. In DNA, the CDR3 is TGCGCCAGCAGCCAGTCCTTACAGGCGAGCTCCTACAATGAGCAGTTCTTC. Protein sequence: CASSQSLQASSYNEQFF.

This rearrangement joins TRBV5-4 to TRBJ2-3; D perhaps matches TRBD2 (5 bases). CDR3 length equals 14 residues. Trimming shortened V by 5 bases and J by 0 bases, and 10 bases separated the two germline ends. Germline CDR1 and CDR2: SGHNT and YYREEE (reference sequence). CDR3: CASRTTSSTDTQYF. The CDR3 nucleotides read TGTGCCAGCAGGACTACGTCTAGCACAGATACGCAGTATTTT.

Written as DNA, the CDR3 is TGTGCCAGCAGCTTAGGACTAGCGGGAGAGGTCTGGAGCACAGATACGCAGTATTTT. Translating it yields CASSLGLAGEVWSTDTQYF. V gene TRBV7-2 combines with J gene TRBJ2-3; TRBD2 agrees at 12 bases. In germline, CDR1 is SGHTA, CDR2 FQGNSA. The CDR3 has 19 amino acids. V gave up 1 base and J gave up 0 bases; unmatched junction bases: 8.

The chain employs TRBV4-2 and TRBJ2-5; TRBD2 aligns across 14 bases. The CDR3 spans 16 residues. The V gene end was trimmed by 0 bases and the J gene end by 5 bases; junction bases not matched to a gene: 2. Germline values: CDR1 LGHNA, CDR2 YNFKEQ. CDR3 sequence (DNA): TGTGCCAGCAGCCAAGATGGGACTAGCGGGAGCGAGACCCAGTACTTC. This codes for CASSQDGTSGSETQYF.

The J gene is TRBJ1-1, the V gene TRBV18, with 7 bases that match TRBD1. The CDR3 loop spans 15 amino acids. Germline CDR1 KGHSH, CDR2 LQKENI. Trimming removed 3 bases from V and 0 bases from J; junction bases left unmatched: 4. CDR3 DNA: TGTGCCAGCTCACCGTGGACAGGATTGAACACTGAAGCTTTCTTT. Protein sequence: CASSPWTGLNTEAFF.

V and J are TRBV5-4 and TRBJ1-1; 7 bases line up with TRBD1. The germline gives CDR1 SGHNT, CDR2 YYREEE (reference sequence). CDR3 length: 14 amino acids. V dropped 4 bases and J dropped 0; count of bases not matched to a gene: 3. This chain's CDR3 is CASSHTGVNTEAFF. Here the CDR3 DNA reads TGTGCCAGCAGCCATACAGGGGTGAACACTGAAGCTTTCTTT.

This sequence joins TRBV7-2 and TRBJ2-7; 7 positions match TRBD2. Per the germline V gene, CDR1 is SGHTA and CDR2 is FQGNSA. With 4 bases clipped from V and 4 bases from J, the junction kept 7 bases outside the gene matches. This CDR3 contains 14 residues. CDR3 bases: TGTGCCAGCAGCTCTAGCGGTGAGTCTTACGAGCAGTACTTC. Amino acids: CASSSSGESYEQYF.

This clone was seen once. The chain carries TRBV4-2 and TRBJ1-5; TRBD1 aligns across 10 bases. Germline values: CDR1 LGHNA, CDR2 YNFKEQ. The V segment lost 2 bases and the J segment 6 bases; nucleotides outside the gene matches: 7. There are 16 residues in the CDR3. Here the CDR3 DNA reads TGTGCCAGCAGCCAAAGGTGGGACAGGGGTCTTCAGCCCCAGCATTTT. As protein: CASSQRWDRGLQPQHF.

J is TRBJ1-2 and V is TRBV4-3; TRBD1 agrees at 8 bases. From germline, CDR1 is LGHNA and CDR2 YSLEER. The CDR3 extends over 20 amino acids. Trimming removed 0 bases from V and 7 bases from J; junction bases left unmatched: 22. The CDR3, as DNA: TGCGCCAGCAGCCAAGAATTCGGGACAGGAAGTAACTCTCCTCGTAGTGGCTACACCTTC. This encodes CASSQEFGTGSNSPRSGYTF.

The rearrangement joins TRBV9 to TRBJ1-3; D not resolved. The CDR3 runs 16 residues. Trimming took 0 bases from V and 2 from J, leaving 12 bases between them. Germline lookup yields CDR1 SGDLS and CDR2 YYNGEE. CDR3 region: CASSVAVTGAGNTIYF. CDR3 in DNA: TGTGCCAGCAGCGTAGCAGTGACCGGGGCTGGAAACACCATATATTTT.

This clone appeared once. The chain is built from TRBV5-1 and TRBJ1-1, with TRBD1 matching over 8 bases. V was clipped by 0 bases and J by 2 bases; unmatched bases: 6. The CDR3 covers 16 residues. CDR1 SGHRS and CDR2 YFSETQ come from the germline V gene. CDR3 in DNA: TGCGCCAGCAGCTTGGCCACTGGACAGGGCAACACTGAAGCTTTCTTT. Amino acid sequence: CASSLATGQGNTEAFF.

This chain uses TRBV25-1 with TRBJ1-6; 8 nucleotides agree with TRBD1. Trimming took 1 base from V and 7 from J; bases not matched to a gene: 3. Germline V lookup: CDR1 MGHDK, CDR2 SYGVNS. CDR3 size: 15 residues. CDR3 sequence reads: CASSEFTGGNSPLHF. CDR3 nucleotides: TGTGCCAGCAGTGAATTCACAGGGGGGAATTCACCCCTCCACTTT.

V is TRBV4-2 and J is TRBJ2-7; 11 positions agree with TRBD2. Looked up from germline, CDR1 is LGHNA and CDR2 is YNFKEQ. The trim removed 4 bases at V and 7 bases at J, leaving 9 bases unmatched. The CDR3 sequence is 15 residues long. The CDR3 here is CASSRQLAGAREQYF. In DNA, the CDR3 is TGTGCCAGCAGCCGACAACTAGCGGGAGCTCGAGAGCAGTACTTC.

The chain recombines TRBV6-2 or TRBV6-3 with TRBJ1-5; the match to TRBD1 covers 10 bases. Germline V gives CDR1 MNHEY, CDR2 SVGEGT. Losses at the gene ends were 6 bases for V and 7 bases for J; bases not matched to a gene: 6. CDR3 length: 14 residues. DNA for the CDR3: TGTGCCAGCAGCCGGACAGGGGGAGAGCAGCCCCAGCATTTT. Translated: CASSRTGGEQPQHF.

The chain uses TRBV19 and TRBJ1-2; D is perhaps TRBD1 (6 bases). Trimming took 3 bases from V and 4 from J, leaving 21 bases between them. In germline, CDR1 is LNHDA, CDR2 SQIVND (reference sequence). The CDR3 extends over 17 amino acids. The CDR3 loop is CASSMASVQGARYGYTF. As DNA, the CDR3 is TGTGCCAGTAGTATGGCCTCGGTACAGGGAGCTCGCTATGGCTACACCTTC.